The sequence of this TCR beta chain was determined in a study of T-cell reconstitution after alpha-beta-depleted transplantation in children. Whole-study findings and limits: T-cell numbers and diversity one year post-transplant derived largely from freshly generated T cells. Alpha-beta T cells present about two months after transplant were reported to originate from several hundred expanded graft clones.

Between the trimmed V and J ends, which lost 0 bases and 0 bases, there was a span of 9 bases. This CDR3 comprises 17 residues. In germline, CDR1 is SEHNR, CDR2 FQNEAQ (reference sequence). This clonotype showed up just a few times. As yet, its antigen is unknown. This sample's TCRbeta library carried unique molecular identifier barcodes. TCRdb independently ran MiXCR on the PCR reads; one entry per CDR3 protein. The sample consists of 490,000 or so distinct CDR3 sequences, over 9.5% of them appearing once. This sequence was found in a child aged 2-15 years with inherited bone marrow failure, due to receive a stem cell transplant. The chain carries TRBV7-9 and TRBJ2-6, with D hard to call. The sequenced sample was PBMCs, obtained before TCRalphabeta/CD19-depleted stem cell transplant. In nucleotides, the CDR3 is TGTGCCAGCAGCTTAGCGCTGAGAAGCTCTGGGGCCAACGTCCTGACTTTC. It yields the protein CASSLALRSSGANVLTF.